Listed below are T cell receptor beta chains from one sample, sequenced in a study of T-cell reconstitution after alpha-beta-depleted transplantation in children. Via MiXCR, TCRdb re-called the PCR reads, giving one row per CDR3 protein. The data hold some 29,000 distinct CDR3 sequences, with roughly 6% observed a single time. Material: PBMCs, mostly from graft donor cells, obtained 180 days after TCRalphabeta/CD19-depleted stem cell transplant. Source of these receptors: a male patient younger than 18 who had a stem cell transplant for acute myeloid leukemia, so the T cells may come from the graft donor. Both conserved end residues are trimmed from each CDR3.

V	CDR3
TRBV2	ASSENRGETEAF
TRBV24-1	ATSDLHGGSRTGELF
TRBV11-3	ASSLGQNTEAF
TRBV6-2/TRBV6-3	ASSRGLAGITNTGELF
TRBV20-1	SARDPGTVHLNEQF
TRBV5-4	ASSLSLVYNEQF
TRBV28	ASSLKGYEQY
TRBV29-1	SVTGTDYGYT
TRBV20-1	SARAGGGQPQH
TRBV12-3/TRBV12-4	ASSAGTKSDTQY
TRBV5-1	ASSLGSEEQY
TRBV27	ASCRLAGGGITDTQY
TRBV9	ASSVGSAETQY
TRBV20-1	SARATRGRDNQPQH
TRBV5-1	ASSAAGTTNTGELF
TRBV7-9	ASSLVRGRRSSYNEQF
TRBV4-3	ASSLLAGGTGELF
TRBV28	ASSTGATNEKLF
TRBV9	ASSPWDREVYGYT
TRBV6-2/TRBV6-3	ASSYSGGRGLDEQY
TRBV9	ASSVATRGAGAYQETQY
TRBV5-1	ASSLGFNQPQH
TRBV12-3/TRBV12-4	ASSSWSHEKLF
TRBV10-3	ASAYYGGYT
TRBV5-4	ASSLPAGDTGELF
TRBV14	ASSQVLGNEQF
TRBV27	ASSFDRGQPQH
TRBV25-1	ASSDRAYGYT
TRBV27	ASSFRRGDTGELF
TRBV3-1	ASSQGTSGRSTDTQY
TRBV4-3	ASSQGGAAGNEKLF
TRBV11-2	ASSLGAGNGYT
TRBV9	ASSVATDTQY
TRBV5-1	ASGSSLPSGELF
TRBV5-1	ASSTGQGVGNEKLF
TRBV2	ASREGSDTQY
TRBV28	ASSFKPQH
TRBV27	ASGGMGGEQY
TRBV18	ASSPPISGTSGNYEQY
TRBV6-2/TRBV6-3	ASSYLSGRAFTGELF
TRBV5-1	ASSLLGSEQY
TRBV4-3	ASSPTPTSGRGTDTQY
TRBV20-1	SARRSGTITDTQY
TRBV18	ASSPEGLAIGPAYEQY
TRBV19	ATTGGLAGHEQY
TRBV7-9	ASSIQTDRNTEAF
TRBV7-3	ASSLLAGGPRDTGELF